The table lists the clone carrying this T cell receptor (beta chain) with a count of one. Its antigen is unknown. These data originate in a study of cytomegalovirus exposure and HLA in healthy donors. About the research overall: The roughly 130 validation repertoires used the same platform as the roughly 670 first-cohort repertoires, a later analysis reported. Study conclusions and caveats: Most TCR sequences proved rare, with some public TCRs found in many donors. Some TCR beta chains (over 150 of them) were listed as cytomegalovirus-associated.

The germline V gene has CDR1 MDHEN and CDR2 SYDVKM. The ends were cut back, 1 base at V and 5 bases at J, with 11 bases in the middle. The CDR3 is made up of 14 amino acids. TCRdb's table, derived via immunoSEQ multiplex PCR, lists solely in-frame clones and lacks some. The data show more than 85,000 clones, roughly 92% seen once. The clonotype was recovered from a woman in her 30s in good health and CMV-seropositive. Sequences were obtained from PBMCs. The chain couples TRBV28 to TRBJ2-5; no firm D call. The DNA of the CDR3 is TGTGCCAGCAGTTTATCATCGGAGCTGGAGACCCAGTACTTC. It yields the protein CASSLSSELETQYF.